Presented here are 31 T cell receptor beta chains from one specimen sequenced in a study of identical twins. In TCRdb, the 5' RACE reads were re-called with MiXCR into one record per CDR3 protein. The table has 450,000 or so distinct CDR3 sequences, approximately 15% seen once. This same sample was also part of a study on yellow fever vaccine responses in identical twins.

Sequenced material: CD4+ T cells sorted from blood. Source of these receptors: a woman between 18 and 30 years old in good health.

This clonotype appeared a few times. V is TRBV7-2 and J is TRBJ1-2; D remains ambiguous. Trimming left V 5 bases short and J 8 bases short, with 15 bases between. This CDR3 comprises 13 residues. Germline assignment: CDR1 SGHTA and CDR2 FQGNSA. As DNA, the CDR3 is TGTGCCAGCAGCCTTAGAAGCGTAACGGGCTACACCTTC. Its protein product is CASSLRSVTGYTF.

J is TRBJ1-1 and V is TRBV6-1, with a tentative D call TRBD1 (6 bases). CDR1 and CDR2 from the germline V gene are MNHNS and SASEGT. CDR3 length: 13 amino acids. With 6 bases removed from V and 6 bases from J, the gap between germline ends came to 14 bases. The CDR3 here is CASSQPGGPEAFF. CDR3 bases: TGTGCCAGCAGCCAACCGGGGGGGCCTGAAGCTTTCTTT.

The chain recombines TRBV21-1 with TRBJ2-1; no check of the table's D call, TRBD1, against the DNA was made. TRBV21-1 is annotated as a pseudogene. The CDR3 runs 17 residues. For the CDR3, the DNA is TGTGCCAGCAGCAAAGGGCCCCGGCCAGCCTCATACAATGAGCAGTTCTTC. Translating it yields CASSKGPRPASYNEQFF.

There are a few counts of this clonotype. The V call is TRBV20-1, the J call TRBJ2-5; no firm D call. Trimming removed 1 base from V and 4 bases from J, with 7 bases in between. This CDR3 comprises 12 residues. The germline CDR1 and CDR2 sequences are DFQATT and SNEGSKA (reference sequence). The CDR3: CSARGRTETQYF. Written as DNA, the CDR3 is TGCAGTGCTAGAGGCAGGACAGAGACCCAGTACTTC.

This clonotype has a handful of counts. The J gene is TRBJ2-6, the V gene TRBV28, with 7 bases identical to TRBD1. The CDR3 runs 16 residues. Germline V lookup: CDR1 MDHEN, CDR2 SYDVKM. V was pared by 6 bases and J by 4 bases, with 9 bases of the junction left unmatched. The CDR3 loop reads CASSLLQGSGANVLTF. CDR3 bases: TGTGCCAGCAGCCTTCTACAGGGGTCCGGGGCCAACGTCCTGACTTTC.

V gene TRBV20-1 combines with J gene TRBJ2-1; 10 bases fit TRBD2. This CDR3 comprises 16 residues. Trimming cost V 4 bases and J 7 bases; bases outside gene matches: 13. The germline gives CDR1 DFQATT, CDR2 SNEGSKA (reference sequence). This CDR3 reads CSAKERGSGRKNEQFF. The CDR3 DNA reads TGCAGTGCTAAAGAGAGAGGTAGCGGGAGGAAGAATGAGCAGTTCTTC.

The chain carries TRBV25-1 and TRBJ2-1; 7 bases fit TRBD1. Germline loops: CDR1 MGHDK, CDR2 SYGVNS. This CDR3 region has 16 residues. V lost 3 bases to trimming and J lost 7 bases; unmatched junction nucleotides: 12. In DNA, the CDR3 is TGTGCCAGCAGTGATCCCACAGGGGCGAGGATAAATGAGCAGTTCTTC. The encoded protein is CASSDPTGARINEQFF.

CDR3: CATRPGLGGEKLFF. CDR3 DNA: TGTGCCACCCGCCCGGGGCTCGGCGGTGAAAAACTGTTTTTT. This rearrangement joins TRBV10-3 to TRBJ1-4; a possible D gene is TRBD1 (5 bases). Germline V gene sequence: CDR1 ENHRY, CDR2 SYGVKD. The CDR3 sequence is 14 residues long. The V end was cut by 10 bases, the J end by 7 bases, with 19 bases between.

The V call is TRBV27, the J call TRBJ2-7; 7 bases match TRBD1. V was clipped by 5 bases and J by 1 base; unmatched bases: 14. Germline CDR1 and CDR2: MNHEY and SMNVEV (reference sequence). This CDR3 has 17 residues. The CDR3 DNA is TGTGCCAGCAGTACCCGTTCTACCGGGACAGCGTCCTACGAGCAGTACTTC. Translation gives CASSTRSTGTASYEQYF.

The chain is built from TRBV11-2 and TRBJ2-5, with D possibly matching TRBD1 (5 bases). The CDR3 sequence is 17 residues long. The V end lost 4 bases, the J end lost 4 bases, and 22 bases lay between the germline ends. The V gene's germline CDR1 is SGHAT and CDR2 FQNNGV. The CDR3 loop is CASSSQTQGYVRETQYF. The CDR3 DNA follows: TGTGCCAGCAGCTCCCAGACCCAGGGTTACGTAAGAGAGACCCAGTACTTC.

A note on this clonotype: Here the CDR3 omits its conserved ending phenylalanine or tryptophan, so a read error is the likely source. V is TRBV28 and J is TRBJ2-1; TRBD2 agrees at 11 bases. The CDR3 runs 16 residues. The ends lost 1 base at V and 5 bases at J; junction bases unmatched: 4. Germline CDR1 and CDR2: MDHEN and SYDVKM. DNA of the CDR3: TGTGCCAGCAGTTTATCGGGGACTAGCGGAAACAATGAGCAGTTCCTC. This encodes CASSLSGTSGNNEQFL.

The chain combines TRBV7-8 with TRBJ2-1, with 9 bases aligning to TRBD2. Germline loops: CDR1 SGHVS, CDR2 FQNEAQ. The CDR3 has 15 residues. V lost 1 base and J lost 6; bases outside the gene matches: 4. The CDR3 DNA sequence: TGTGCCAGCAGCTTAGTGAGCGGGGGGTCCAATGAGCAGTTCTTC. Its protein is CASSLVSGGSNEQFF.

The chain uses TRBV7-2 and TRBJ2-1; 8 bases map to TRBD2. This CDR3 has 14 residues. Per germline, CDR1 SGHTA and CDR2 FQGNSA. V was pared by 1 base and J by 8 bases, with 4 bases of the junction left unmatched. This chain's CDR3 is CASSLGSGSDEQFF. As DNA, the CDR3 is TGTGCCAGCAGCTTAGGCAGCGGGAGTGATGAGCAGTTCTTC.

This clonotype has more than one count but fewer than ten. The chain couples TRBV20-1 to TRBJ2-4; D call uncertain. The CDR3 length is 15 residues. Trimming took 0 bases from V and 2 from J, leaving 11 bases between them. CDR1 and CDR2 from the germline V gene are DFQATT and SNEGSKA (reference sequence). CDR3 DNA: TGCAGTGCTAGAGATAGTCGGCACCCCAAAAACATTCAGTACTTC. This encodes CSARDSRHPKNIQYF.

V is TRBV6-2 or TRBV6-3 and J is TRBJ2-5, with TRBD2 identical over 9 bases. Trimming took 6 bases from V and 1 from J; bases not matched to a gene: 6. The CDR3 runs to 15 residues. Germline CDR1 reads MNHEY; CDR2 reads SVGEGT. The CDR3 nucleotides are TGTGCCAGCAGCCGCGGACTAGCGCTCCAAGAGACCCAGTACTTC. It is translated as CASSRGLALQETQYF.

The chain employs TRBV6-1 and TRBJ2-1; D is possibly TRBD2 (6 bases). Germline-derived CDR1 and CDR2 are MNHNS and SASEGT. The germline V and J ends were trimmed by 7 bases and 7 bases, with 26 bases remaining between them. This CDR3 region has 17 residues. CDR3 sequence: CASTQASSALGRNEQFF. In DNA, the CDR3 is TGTGCCAGCACGCAGGCCTCTAGCGCCCTTGGAAGGAATGAGCAGTTCTTC.

This rearrangement joins TRBV12-3 or TRBV12-4 to TRBJ1-2; D call uncertain. Trimming removed 3 bases at V and 7 bases at J, with 12 bases between. The CDR3 length is 13 residues. The CDR3 DNA follows: TGTGCCAGCAGTTTGAGAACAGTGAGTGGCTACACCTTC. This encodes CASSLRTVSGYTF.

This clonotype was seen only a few times. The rearrangement joins TRBV7-3 to TRBJ2-1, with a weak D call TRBD1 (6 bases). This CDR3 comprises 14 residues. From germline, CDR1 is SGHTA and CDR2 FQGTGA. V was shortened by 3 bases and J by 7 bases, with 13 bases between the two germline ends. CDR3 loop: CASSFHTTGNEQFF. The CDR3 DNA reads as TGTGCCAGCAGCTTCCACACTACAGGGAATGAGCAGTTCTTC.

This clonotype appeared a few times. The CDR3 DNA reads TGCAGTGCTAGAGATCAAGCGGGAGTGACAGATACGCAGTATTTT. This sequence encodes CSARDQAGVTDTQYF. This rearrangement joins TRBV20-1 to TRBJ2-3, with 8 bases lining up with TRBD2. The CDR3 has 15 residues. Trimming at V came to 0 bases and at J to 3 bases, leaving 5 bases not matched to a gene. The germline gives CDR1 DFQATT, CDR2 SNEGSKA (reference sequence).

The chain employs TRBV6-5 and TRBJ2-2; a weak D match, TRBD2 (5 bases). The CDR3 length is 14 residues. The germline V gene has CDR1 MNHEY and CDR2 SVGAGI. Trimming removed 0 bases from V and 7 bases from J, with 9 bases in between. CDR3 loop: CASSYSRGGGELFF. The DNA for the CDR3 is TGTGCCAGCAGTTACTCTCGGGGTGGCGGGGAGCTGTTTTTT.

This clonotype was found a few times. The J gene is TRBJ1-4, the V gene TRBV6-1, with a tentative D call TRBD1 (5 bases). Germline CDR1 and CDR2: MNHNS and SASEGT. The CDR3 loop spans 16 amino acids. The V end lost 5 bases, the J end lost 7 bases, and 20 bases lay between the germline ends. For the CDR3, the DNA is TGTGCCAGCAGTCCCGATTACGGGGGGGAGGCTGAAAAACTGTTTTTT. Translation: CASSPDYGGEAEKLFF.

This clonotype was seen more than once but under ten times. The rearrangement uses TRBV15 and TRBJ2-3; D gene uncertain. V was cut by 3 bases and J by 2 bases, with 6 bases left in between. Germline CDR1 reads LNHNV; CDR2 reads YYDKDF (reference sequence). CDR3 length: 13 residues. The CDR3 nucleotides are TGTGCCACCAGCAGGGAATCCACAGATACGCAGTATTTT. Translation gives CATSRESTDTQYF.

A few counts support this clonotype. The chain joins TRBV15 to TRBJ2-1; 11 bases are shared with TRBD1. Germline V gives CDR1 LNHNV, CDR2 YYDKDF (reference sequence). This CDR3 is built from 16 residues. Unmatched junction bases numbered 6, after V lost 1 base and J lost 7 bases. This CDR3 is CATSRGGTGGGNEQFF. The CDR3 DNA follows: TGTGCCACCAGCAGAGGAGGGACAGGGGGTGGGAATGAGCAGTTCTTC. Variable domain in full (rest from reference TRBV15 and TRBJ2-1): DAMVIQNPRYQVTQFGKPVTLSCSQTLNHNVMYWYQQKSSQAPKLLFHYYDKDFNNEADTPDNFQSRRPNTSFCFLDIRSPGLGDTAMYLCATSRGGTGGGNEQFFGPGTRLTVL.

This clonotype came up a few times. The chain links TRBV10-3 to TRBJ2-2, with 13 bases aligning to TRBD2. The CDR3 spans 19 residues. Germline values: CDR1 ENHRY, CDR2 SYGVKD. The V segment lost 3 bases and the J segment 6 bases; nucleotides outside the gene matches: 13. The CDR3 region has the DNA TGTGCCATCAGTGATACCGCGGGACTAGCGGGAAAATCGGCCGGGGAGCTGTTTTTT. Translating gives CAISDTAGLAGKSAGELFF.

This clonotype was detected only a few times. DNA for the CDR3: TGTGCCAGCAGCGTCCGACAGGGGGGAGATGAAGCTTTCTTT. Protein sequence: CASSVRQGGDEAFF. The chain is built from TRBV9 and TRBJ1-1; 9 nucleotides match TRBD1. The CDR3 is made up of 14 amino acids. Germline trimming cut 2 bases from V and 7 bases from J; bases unmatched to any gene: 6. Per germline, CDR1 SGDLS and CDR2 YYNGEE.

This clonotype appeared a few times. J is TRBJ2-5 and V is TRBV7-9, with 9 bases fitting TRBD2. This CDR3 spans 13 amino acids. From germline, CDR1 is SEHNR and CDR2 FQNEAQ (reference sequence). The trim removed 5 bases at V and 5 bases at J, leaving 3 bases unmatched. CDR3 loop: CASSRTSVETQYF. In nucleotides, the CDR3 is TGTGCCAGCAGCCGGACTAGCGTTGAGACCCAGTACTTC.

The chain joins TRBV7-6 to TRBJ2-5; 7 bases are shared with TRBD2. Trimming cost V 1 base and J 5 bases; bases outside gene matches: 13. Per the germline V gene, CDR1 is SGHVS and CDR2 is FNYEAQ. The CDR3 has 17 residues. The CDR3 region is CASSLGPTGGSQETQYF. CDR3 DNA sequence: TGTGCCAGCAGCTTAGGACCGACTGGCGGGAGCCAGGAGACCCAGTACTTC. Full variable domain (outside the CDR3, taken from reference TRBV7-6 and TRBJ2-5): GAGVSQSPRYKVTKRGQDVALRCDPISGHVSLYWYRQALGQGPEFLTYFNYEAQQDKSGLPNDRFSAERPEGSISTLTIQRTEQRDSAMYRCASSLGPTGGSQETQYFGPGTRLLVL.

In this sample, this clonotype turned up a few times. The rearrangement joins TRBV3-1 to TRBJ2-3; 9 positions match TRBD2. V lost 7 bases, J lost 0 bases, and 17 bases stayed unmatched. The CDR3 has 19 residues. CDR1 and CDR2 from the germline V gene are LGHDT and YNNKEL (reference sequence). The CDR3 reads CASTQGGGGRFLSTDTQYF. The CDR3 coding sequence is TGTGCCAGCACCCAGGGCGGGGGGGGACGTTTCCTAAGCACAGATACGCAGTATTTT.

This chain links TRBV28 with TRBJ1-4; the D gene is possibly TRBD1 (5 bases). The V end lost 5 bases, the J end lost 7 bases, and 11 bases lay between the germline ends. The CDR3 covers 13 residues. CDR1 is MDHEN and CDR2 is SYDVKM in the germline V gene. CDR3 region: CASSGEGREKLFF. The CDR3 coding sequence is TGTGCCAGCAGTGGAGAGGGACGTGAAAAACTGTTTTTT.

J is TRBJ2-2 and V is TRBV15; 14 nucleotides agree with TRBD2. The J segment lost 6 bases and the V segment lost 0 bases, leaving 6 bases of the junction unmatched. Germline V gene sequence: CDR1 LNHNV, CDR2 YYDKDF (reference sequence). CDR3 length: 18 amino acids. In DNA form, the CDR3 reads TGTGCCACCAGCAGAGAGCCGACTAGCGGGAGGGTAGCCGGGGAGCTGTTTTTT. Translating it yields CATSREPTSGRVAGELFF.

The gene calls are TRBV3-1 and TRBJ2-6; D tentatively reads TRBD1 or TRBD2 (6 bases each). Trimming stripped 1 base from V and 2 bases from J, with 12 bases between. CDR3 length: 17 amino acids. Looked up from germline, CDR1 is LGHDT and CDR2 is YNNKEL (reference sequence). CDR3 nucleotide sequence: TGTGCCAGCAGCCAAGTCTGGGGGGCTACTGGGGCCAACGTCCTGACTTTC. Amino acid sequence: CASSQVWGATGANVLTF. Variable domain in full (rest from reference TRBV3-1 and TRBJ2-6): DTAVSQTPKYLVTQMGNDKSIKCEQNLGHDTMYWYKQDSKKFLKIMFSYNNKELIINETVPNRFSPKSPDKAHLNLHINSLELGDSAVYFCASSQVWGATGANVLTFGAGSRLTVL.